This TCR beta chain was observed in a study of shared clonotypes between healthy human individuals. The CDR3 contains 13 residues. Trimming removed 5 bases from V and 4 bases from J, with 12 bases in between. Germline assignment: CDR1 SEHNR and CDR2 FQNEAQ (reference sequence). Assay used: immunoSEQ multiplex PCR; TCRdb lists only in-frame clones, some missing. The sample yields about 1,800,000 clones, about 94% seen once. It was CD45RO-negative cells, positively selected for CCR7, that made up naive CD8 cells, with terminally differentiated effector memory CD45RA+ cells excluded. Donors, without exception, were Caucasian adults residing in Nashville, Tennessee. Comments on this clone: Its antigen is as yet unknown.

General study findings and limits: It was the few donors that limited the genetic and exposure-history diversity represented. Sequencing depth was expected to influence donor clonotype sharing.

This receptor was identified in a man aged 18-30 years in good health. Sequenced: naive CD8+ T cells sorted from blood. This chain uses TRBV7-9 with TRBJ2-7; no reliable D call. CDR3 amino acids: CASSPLGLYEQYF. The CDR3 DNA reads TGTGCCAGCAGCCCCTTGGGGTTATACGAGCAGTACTTC.